The clone carrying this TCR beta chain was picked up many times. The antigen is undetermined. Generation of bulk TCR libraries relied on previously described methods and listed TCR primers. TCRdb re-called the PCR reads with MiXCR, one entry per CDR3 protein. The sample has some 650,000 distinct CDR3 sequences; less than 20% are singletons. Every naive CD8 library was made from between roughly 18,000 and 1,000,000 sorted cells with 10%, 30% or 50% RNA. A CD8+CD4-CCR7+CD45RA+ phenotype served as the sorting definition for naive CD8 T cells. This record belongs to a study of molecular identifiers for immune sequencing clone quantification. Overall study results and limits: Identical TCR molecules sharing a barcode could underestimate highly expanded clone sizes.

This clonotype was sampled from a human donor in good health. Some libraries in this study had Jurkat cell RNA spiked in. Sequencing input: naive CD8+ T cells from blood, with Jurkat cell RNA spiked in. Described subset: FACS-sorted CD8+CD4-CCR7+CD45RA+ naive T cells.

This CDR3 is CASSPAPAYEQYF. CDR3 nucleotides: TGCGCCAGCAGCCCCGCCCCAGCCTACGAGCAGTACTTC. The V call is TRBV4-3, the J call TRBJ2-7, with D unclear. V gave up 4 bases and J gave up 2 bases, with 9 bases separating them. There are 13 residues in the CDR3. Germline V lookup: CDR1 LGHNA, CDR2 YSLEER.